These T cell receptor beta chains were read from a single sample in a study of cytomegalovirus exposure and HLA in healthy donors. TCRdb keeps only in-frame clones here, not all; method: immunoSEQ multiplex PCR. The repertoire holds about 150,000 clones, with about 86% as singletons. Sequencing was performed on PBMCs. Receptor source: a human donor in good health. Each CDR3 is given without its conserved first and last residue. The D gene is left open where the match is weak. Expanded clones get a size class; other rows say once, few or many, or leave the size out.

.	TRBJ1-5	.	TRBV21-1	ASSKEYRGPNQPQH
.	TRBJ2-2	.	TRBV4-1	ASSQAAGELF
TRBD1	TRBJ1-5	.	TRBV27	ASSPAGGTGSNQPQH
TRBD1	TRBJ1-1	once	TRBV5-4	ASSVQGRWTEAF
.	TRBJ1-1	.	TRBV12-5	ASGSGSSVEAF
.	TRBJ2-5	few	TRBV9	ASSPSKGRTREETQY
TRBD1	TRBJ2-2	.	TRBV19	ASSRGNINTGELF
TRBD2	TRBJ2-3	.	TRBV18	ASSPSGSPDTQY
TRBD1	TRBJ2-4	.	TRBV11-2	ASSRPGQGIGIQY
TRBD1	TRBJ1-5	.	TRBV19	ASFDRASNQPQH
.	TRBJ2-7	.	TRBV5-1	ASSLGDNSYEQY
.	TRBJ1-1	.	TRBV19	ASSMSRESEAF
.	TRBJ1-2	.	TRBV12-5	ASGPDDNGYT
.	TRBJ2-7	.	TRBV11-2	ASAVRGDEQY
.	TRBJ2-6	few	TRBV28	ASSLSSGANVLT
.	TRBJ1-1	.	TRBV19	ASPIGGGTEAF
TRBD2	TRBJ2-7	few	TRBV7-2	ASSSTLAGGREQY
TRBD1	TRBJ2-1	.	TRBV13	ASSLRTGSAYEQF
.	TRBJ1-5	few	TRBV27	ASRTGLNNQPQH